One and the same sample provided the 32 T cell receptor beta chains below, sequenced in a study of early T cells in non-severe SARS-CoV-2 infection. TCRdb redid the calling of the 5' RACE reads with MiXCR, one entry per CDR3 protein. The sample carries just under 60,000 distinct CDR3 sequences, less than 9.5% recorded once. Specimen: whole blood. Every receptor here comes from an adult who was a healthcare worker with PCR-confirmed SARS-CoV-2 infection or an uninfected control (not recorded which).

The chain uses TRBV5-1 and TRBJ2-3, with 7 bases matching TRBD2. The J segment lost 4 bases and the V segment lost 7 bases, leaving 12 bases of the junction unmatched. CDR1 is SGHRS, CDR2 YFSETQ, per germline. This CDR3 has 15 residues. The CDR3 protein is CASGPSSGGPDTQYF. CDR3 DNA sequence: TGCGCCAGCGGCCCTTCATCGGGAGGACCAGATACGCAGTATTTT.

This clonotype appeared many times. The chain couples TRBV6-5 to TRBJ1-2; maybe TRBD1 (5 bases). The V end lost 2 bases, the J end lost 6 bases, and 16 bases lay between the germline ends. Germline CDR1 MNHEY, CDR2 SVGAGI. The CDR3 loop spans 15 amino acids. CDR3 DNA: TGTGCCAGCAGTTACGCCCGGTCTAGGGGAGATGGCTACACCTTC. It specifies CASSYARSRGDGYTF.

This clonotype was observed a few times. This sequence joins TRBV11-2 and TRBJ2-7; 7 bases fit TRBD1. The V segment lost 1 base and the J segment 0 bases; nucleotides outside the gene matches: 3. Germline CDR1 reads SGHAT; CDR2 reads FQNNGV. The length of the CDR3 is 15 residues. This CDR3 reads CASSLARDSSYEQYF. Written as DNA, the CDR3 is TGTGCCAGCAGCTTAGCCCGGGACAGCTCCTACGAGCAGTACTTC.

The CDR3 region has the DNA TGTGCCAGCAGTTTAGACACGAGGGGCACTGAAGCTTTCTTT. It codes for CASSLDTRGTEAFF. J is TRBJ1-1 and V is TRBV12-3 or TRBV12-4, with D perhaps matching TRBD1 (5 bases). Between the trimmed V and J ends, which lost 1 base and 4 bases, there was a span of 10 bases. This CDR3 is 14 amino acids long.

The genes are TRBV7-9 and TRBJ2-7; 12 nucleotides align to TRBD2. Germline V CDR1 and CDR2: SEHNR, FQNEAQ (reference sequence). The V and J ends lost 5 bases and 2 bases, in that order; junction bases with no gene match: 10. There are 17 residues in the CDR3. In DNA form, the CDR3 reads TGTGCCAGCAGCGACGAGGGACTAGCGGGTCCTACCTACGAGCAGTACTTC. Its translation is CASSDEGLAGPTYEQYF.

This clonotype was seen repeatedly, ten times or more. The V gene is TRBV20-1, the J gene TRBJ2-3; 11 bases fit TRBD2. V shed 5 bases and J 0 bases; nucleotides not matched to a gene: 7. CDR1 is DFQATT, CDR2 SNEGSKA, per germline (reference sequence). This CDR3 has 16 residues. In DNA form, the CDR3 reads TGCAGTGCTCCAAATTTAGCGGGAGGGAGCACAGATACGCAGTATTTT. This sequence encodes CSAPNLAGGSTDTQYF.

Many counts were recorded for this clonotype. The rearrangement uses TRBV20-1 and TRBJ1-2; 7 positions match TRBD1. Germline V gives CDR1 DFQATT, CDR2 SNEGSKA (reference sequence). Losses at the gene ends were 1 base for V and 6 bases for J; bases not matched to a gene: 8. The CDR3 is made up of 14 amino acids. The chain's CDR3 is CSARADRVGDGYTF. In DNA, the CDR3 is TGCAGTGCTAGAGCAGACAGGGTGGGGGATGGCTACACCTTC.

Relative to its sample, this clonotype is medium-sized. The chain joins TRBV3-1 to TRBJ2-6, with D maybe TRBD2 (6 bases). This CDR3 spans 16 amino acids. Germline CDR1 LGHDT, CDR2 YNNKEL (reference sequence). Trimming cost V 4 bases and J 0 bases, with 10 bases left between them. The CDR3 spells CASSPHGGSGANVLTF. CDR3 bases: TGTGCCAGCAGCCCCCACGGGGGCTCTGGGGCCAACGTCCTGACTTTC.

This clonotype was seen at least ten times. This sequence joins TRBV11-2 and TRBJ1-2; weak D call: TRBD1 (6 bases). Germline V gene lookup returns CDR1 SGHAT and CDR2 FQNNGV. V was pared by 7 bases and J by 0 bases, with 18 bases between. This CDR3 is built from 16 residues. CDR3 in amino acids: CASTMNLQGSNYGYTF. The CDR3 DNA reads TGTGCCAGCACCATGAACTTACAGGGTTCTAACTATGGCTACACCTTC.

The sample holds a few counts of this clonotype. This chain links TRBV10-2 with TRBJ2-2, with TRBD1 matching over 11 bases. The CDR3 spans 14 residues. V was clipped by 7 bases and J by 5 bases; unmatched bases: 3. Per the germline V gene, CDR1 is WSHSY and CDR2 is SAAADI. CDR3 DNA sequence: TGCGCCAGCAAGGGGACAGGGGGAACCGGGGAGCTGTTTTTT. It is translated as CASKGTGGTGELFF.

This clonotype was recorded a few times. The chain links TRBV28 to TRBJ2-2; D gene uncertain. The CDR3 totals 13 residues. Germline-derived CDR1 and CDR2 are MDHEN and SYDVKM. Trimming removed 7 bases at V and 3 bases at J, with 9 bases between. The CDR3 DNA follows: TGTGCCAGCAACGTGATTGACACCGGGGAGCTGTTTTTT. Translation gives CASNVIDTGELFF.

The V call is TRBV20-1, the J call TRBJ2-1, with D perhaps matching TRBD2 (5 bases). Trimming took off 3 bases at V and 3 bases at J, with 12 bases between the two ends. The CDR3 contains 14 residues. Germline CDR1 and CDR2: DFQATT and SNEGSKA (reference sequence). Here the CDR3 DNA reads TGCAGTGCTAGTTCGGGGTCGGACTACAATGAGCAGTTCTTC. Encoded protein: CSASSGSDYNEQFF.

This clonotype was seen repeatedly, ten times or more. This chain uses TRBV5-4 with TRBJ2-3; 12 nucleotides match TRBD2. The trim removed 5 bases at V and 0 bases at J, leaving 4 bases unmatched. CDR1 is SGHNT and CDR2 is YYREEE in the germline V gene (reference sequence). The CDR3 sequence is 16 residues long. The CDR3 nucleotides read TGTGCCAGCAGAACCGGGACTAGCGGGAGCACAGATACGCAGTATTTT. Its protein product is CASRTGTSGSTDTQYF.

Many counts were recorded for this clonotype. The chain has TRBV15 and TRBJ2-1; 11 bases are shared with TRBD2. V trimming: 0 bases; J trimming: 7 bases; junction bases outside the gene matches: 2. In germline, CDR1 is LNHNV, CDR2 YYDKDF (reference sequence). CDR3 length equals 15 residues. CDR3 coding DNA: TGTGCCACCAGCAGAGAACTAGCGGGAGCAAATGAGCAGTTCTTC. Its translation: CATSRELAGANEQFF.

This clonotype was found many times. V gene TRBV28 combines with J gene TRBJ1-4; weak D call: TRBD1 (6 bases). The V gene's germline CDR1 is MDHEN and CDR2 SYDVKM. The CDR3 has 15 amino acids. V was trimmed by 5 bases and J by 7 bases, leaving 17 bases between them. The CDR3 protein is CASSGGGGRGEKLFF. CDR3 in DNA: TGTGCCAGCAGTGGAGGGGGGGGGCGCGGTGAAAAACTGTTTTTT.

This clonotype was counted many times. J is TRBJ1-1 and V is TRBV30; D might be TRBD1 (6 bases). Trimming took 2 bases from V and 2 from J, leaving 9 bases between them. There are 13 residues in the CDR3. Germline V gene data show CDR1 as GTSNPN and CDR2 as SVGIG (reference sequence). The CDR3: CAWSPDSNTEAFF. The CDR3 nucleotides are TGTGCCTGGAGTCCGGACAGCAACACTGAAGCTTTCTTT.

This sequence joins TRBV5-8 and TRBJ2-3; 7 nucleotides match TRBD1. The CDR3 has 16 residues. V trimming: 0 bases; J trimming: 2 bases; junction bases outside the gene matches: 6. Germline values: CDR1 SGHTS, CDR2 YDEGEE. CDR3: CASSLGTGTFTDTQYF. The CDR3, as DNA: TGTGCCAGCAGCTTGGGGACAGGCACTTTCACAGATACGCAGTATTTT.

Many counts were recorded for this clonotype. CDR3 region: CASSPTGLPEETQYF. The DNA for the CDR3 is TGTGCCAGCAGCCCTACGGGACTTCCGGAAGAGACCCAGTACTTC. The chain uses TRBV7-9 and TRBJ2-5; TRBD2 might be the D (6 bases). The CDR3 spans 15 residues. The V and J ends lost 5 bases and 3 bases respectively, with 16 bases between them. The V gene's germline CDR1 is SEHNR and CDR2 FQNEAQ (reference sequence).

The chain recombines TRBV6-5 with TRBJ2-7; D possibly corresponds to TRBD2 (5 bases). V was shortened by 0 bases and J by 4 bases, with 16 bases between the two germline ends. CDR3 size: 16 residues. Germline lookup yields CDR1 MNHEY and CDR2 SVGAGI. The CDR3 loop is CASSYSSPGSSYEQYF. CDR3 sequence (DNA): TGTGCCAGCAGTTACTCATCTCCGGGATCCTCTTACGAGCAGTACTTC.

This clonotype was recorded many times. This chain connects TRBV19 to TRBJ2-2; D is possibly TRBD1 (7 bases). This CDR3 contains 19 residues. Germline assignment: CDR1 LNHDA and CDR2 SQIVND (reference sequence). V was clipped by 5 bases and J by 4 bases, with 26 bases between them. The CDR3 DNA sequence: TGTGCCAGTAGTCCTTCGGAGACAGGGACACTAGCTGGCACCGGGGAGCTGTTTTTT. It codes for CASSPSETGTLAGTGELFF.

The chain links TRBV19 to TRBJ2-2, with 11 bases matching TRBD1. CDR3 length: 18 residues. V dropped 4 bases and J dropped 6; count of bases not matched to a gene: 13. The germline V gene has CDR1 LNHDA and CDR2 SQIVND (reference sequence). In DNA, the CDR3 is TGTGCCAGTAGTAGGACAGGGGGCAGTTTAGGCGGAGCCGGGGAGCTGTTTTTT. Translating it yields CASSRTGGSLGGAGELFF.

The rearrangement uses TRBV28 and TRBJ1-2; the match to TRBD1 covers 8 bases. The CDR3 length is 12 residues. Germline CDR1 and CDR2: MDHEN and SYDVKM. V gave up 10 bases and J gave up 10 bases; unmatched junction bases: 11. CDR3: CAIRRDRTYYTF. The CDR3 bases are TGTGCCATCCGCCGGGACAGGACATACTACACCTTC.

This clonotype was detected many times. The chain uses TRBV5-1 and TRBJ2-5; D gene unclear. There are 12 residues in the CDR3. The germline V gene has CDR1 SGHRS and CDR2 YFSETQ. Trimming pared 0 bases from V and 4 bases from J, leaving 4 bases between. CDR3 in DNA: TGCGCCAGCAGCTTGGAGGGAGAGACCCAGTACTTC. Its translation: CASSLEGETQYF.

This clonotype appeared many times. The chain recombines TRBV5-6 with TRBJ1-1; D gene ambiguous. The CDR3 is 16 residues long. Germline V lookup: CDR1 SGHDT, CDR2 YYEEEE. Trimming took 4 bases from V and 4 from J, leaving 20 bases between them. DNA of the CDR3: TGTGCCAGCAGCCAACCTAGAGCCAGTGGTGGCACTGAAGCTTTCTTT. Translating it yields CASSQPRASGGTEAFF.

The V call is TRBV5-1, the J call TRBJ2-1, with 7 bases lining up with TRBD1. V lost 5 bases to trimming and J lost 4 bases; unmatched junction nucleotides: 6. Germline loops: CDR1 SGHRS, CDR2 YFSETQ. The CDR3 spans 14 residues. CDR3 in DNA: TGCGCCAGCAGAAAACAGGGGATGTACAATGAGCAGTTCTTC. Protein: CASRKQGMYNEQFF.

This sequence joins TRBV9 and TRBJ2-1; maybe TRBD2 (6 bases). The CDR3 loop spans 15 amino acids. The V and J ends lost 4 bases and 6 bases respectively, with 17 bases between them. The germline V gene has CDR1 SGDLS and CDR2 YYNGEE. CDR3 amino acids: CASSLDSTRGNEQFF. The CDR3 nucleotides read TGTGCCAGCAGCCTCGACTCAACGCGGGGCAATGAGCAGTTCTTC.

The V and J genes are TRBV2 and TRBJ2-2; D gene uncertain. From germline, CDR1 is SNHLY and CDR2 FYNNEI. This CDR3 is 14 amino acids long. V lost 7 bases and J 6 bases, leaving 15 bases between the germline ends. The CDR3, as DNA: TGTGCCAGCAAACAAGCCTTCTACCCCGGGGAGCTGTTTTTT. It is translated as CASKQAFYPGELFF.

This clonotype was seen repeatedly, ten times or more. This chain links TRBV12-3 or TRBV12-4 with TRBJ2-3; 12 bases map to TRBD2. Trimming took 4 bases from V and 6 from J; bases not matched to a gene: 8. CDR3 length: 16 residues. The CDR3 nucleotides read TGTGCCAGCAGTTGGAAGACTAGCGGGGGAGGGGATACGCAGTATTTT. Protein sequence: CASSWKTSGGGDTQYF.

The chain couples TRBV28 to TRBJ1-6, with D uncertain. Per the germline V gene, CDR1 is MDHEN and CDR2 is SYDVKM. Trimming pared 5 bases from V and 7 bases from J, leaving 15 bases between. The CDR3 covers 15 residues. CDR3 coding DNA: TGTGCCAGCAGTGCGAATACCCCTTGGAATTCACCCCTCCACTTT. Encoded protein: CASSANTPWNSPLHF.

This clonotype was counted many times. The chain recombines TRBV7-6 with TRBJ2-2; D tentatively fits TRBD1 or TRBD2 (5 bases each). V shed 4 bases and J shed 1 base, with 13 bases lying between them. The CDR3 is made up of 16 amino acids. Germline loops: CDR1 SGHVS, CDR2 FNYEAQ. Here the CDR3 reads CASSSGLSGNTGELFF. The CDR3 nucleotides are TGTGCCAGCAGCTCAGGGTTAAGCGGGAACACCGGGGAGCTGTTTTTT.

The chain carries TRBV28 and TRBJ2-1; D not resolved. CDR3 length equals 12 residues. V gave up 6 bases and J gave up 6 bases, with 9 bases separating them. Germline V gene data show CDR1 as MDHEN and CDR2 as SYDVKM. The CDR3: CASSRPTNEQFF. The CDR3 coding sequence is TGTGCCAGCAGCCGCCCTACCAATGAGCAGTTCTTC.

CDR3 protein: CASSQIGLGGTDTQYF. The CDR3 DNA reads as TGCGCCAGCAGCCAAATCGGACTAGGCGGGACAGATACGCAGTATTTT. This chain joins TRBV4-1 and TRBJ2-3; 7 bases are a match to TRBD2. The CDR3 spans 16 residues. V trimming: 2 bases; J trimming: 3 bases; junction bases outside the gene matches: 8. Per the germline V gene, CDR1 is MGHRA and CDR2 is YSYEKL.